Presented here are 19 T cell receptor beta chains from one specimen sequenced in a study of CD8+ T cells in alopecia areata. Isolated RNA was reverse transcribed into cDNA used as the sequencing template. The assay was immunoSEQ multiplex PCR, and TCRdb's table has in-frame clones only and misses some. This repertoire holds about 270,000 clones, and none appear only once. Cutaneous lymph node cells were pooled, and they were sorted using CD4, CD8alpha, NKG2D, NKG2ACE and other markers. Sequenced input: CD4+ T cells sorted from a lymph node. These receptors were taken from a C3H/HeJ mouse with alopecia areata. The mouse strain carries the MHC haplotype H2-k.

A remark on this clone: The gene symbols are mouse symbols. The read stops 4 residues short of the end of the CDR3; the missing end is completed from the germline J gene. The same CDR3 also results from other DNA sequences found in this sample. This chain links TRBV19 with TRBJ1-1; D ambiguous. This CDR3 is built from 11 residues. Trimming cost V 6 bases and J 1 base, with 4 bases left between them. Germline CDR1 and CDR2: FNHDT and SITEND (reference sequence). Here the CDR3 reads CASTRNTEVFF. Partial CDR3 DNA: TGTGCCAGCACCAGGAACACA. Combining the CDR3 with reference TRBV19 and TRBJ1-1 gives the whole variable domain GGIITQTPKFLIGQEGQKLTLKCQQNFNHDTMYWYRQDSGKGLRLIYYSITENDLQKGDLSEGYDASREKKSSFSLTVTSAQKNEMAVFLCASTRNTEVFFGKGTRLTVV.

Concerning this clone: Gene names are mouse gene names. The CDR3 end falls 4 residues outside the read, so it is completed with the germline J gene. The chain joins TRBV1 to TRBJ2-4; TRBD1 matches 10 bases. In germline, CDR1 is NSQYPW, CDR2 LRSPGD (reference sequence). V lost 3 bases, J lost 3 bases, and 3 bases stayed unmatched. This CDR3 has 15 amino acids. CDR3 bases read: TGCACCTGCAGTGCTCCGGGACAGGGGCAAAAC. Translating gives CTCSAPGQGQN. The entire CDR3 protein is CTCSAPGQGQNTLYF.

This clone was seen a few times. The listed genes are named as in mouse. The sequence runs out 4 residues before the end of the CDR3; the remainder is reconstructed from the germline J gene. This chain connects TRBV31 to TRBJ2-5; 7 nucleotides agree with TRBD1. From germline, CDR1 is GKSSPN and CDR2 SITVG. The CDR3 is 14 amino acids. The ends lost 2 bases at V and 2 bases at J; junction bases unmatched: 4. The CDR3 protein is CAWSFDRAQDTQYF. The covered CDR3 bases are TGTGCCTGGAGTTTTGACAGGGCCCAAGAC.

This clone occurred a few times. Genes and germline come from the mouse. The read ends 4 residues shy of where the CDR3 ends; the end is completed using the germline J gene. V is TRBV1 and J is TRBJ2-4; possibly TRBD2 for D (6 bases). CDR1 and CDR2 from the germline V gene are NSQYPW and LRSPGD (reference sequence). The CDR3 contains 13 residues. CDR3 DNA, as far as it was read: TGCACCTGCAGTGCAGGGGGGGTGAAC. Its protein is CTCSAGGVN. The CDR3 reads in full as CTCSAGGVNTLYF.

A word on this clone: The gene symbols are mouse symbols. The missing CDR3 end, 4 residues past where the read stops, is filled in from the germline J gene. The sample holds other DNA sequences that translate to the same CDR3. This chain joins TRBV31 and TRBJ1-2, with 11 nucleotides matching TRBD1. Unmatched junction bases numbered 1, after V lost 1 base and J lost 3 bases. CDR1 and CDR2 from the germline V gene are GKSSPN and SITVG. CDR3 length: 14 residues. CDR3 region: CAWSPGQGDSDYTF. The covered CDR3 bases are TGTGCCTGGAGTCCGGGACAGGGGGACTCC.

This clone occurred a few times. Genes and germline are mouse. The DNA ends 4 residues before the CDR3 does, and the rest of the CDR3 is filled in from the germline J gene. The V gene is TRBV13-2, the J gene TRBJ2-7; 7 bases line up with TRBD2. The germline CDR1 and CDR2 sequences are NNHNN and SYGAGS (reference sequence). This CDR3 is built from 12 residues. The CDR3 sequence: CASGVWGYEQYF. The part of the CDR3 DNA that was read is TGTGCCAGCGGTGTCTGGGGGTAT.

With respect to this clone: The germline and genes are mouse ones. The sequence runs out 4 residues before the end of the CDR3; the remainder is reconstructed from the germline J gene. The sample carries other DNA sequences with the same CDR3. The J gene is TRBJ2-4, the V gene TRBV17; D may be TRBD2 (6 bases). V gave up 2 bases and J gave up 0 bases, with 6 bases separating them. Germline-derived CDR1 and CDR2 are MNHDT and YYDKIL. CDR3 length: 14 amino acids. The CDR3 DNA, read in part, is TGTGCTAGCAGTAGACTGGGGAGTCAAAAC. It is translated as CASSRLGSQN. The entire CDR3 is CASSRLGSQNTLYF.

As for this clone: The listed genes are named as in mouse. The read finishes 4 residues shy of the CDR3 end, and the germline J gene is used to complete it. The chain is built from TRBV13-3 and TRBJ1-1; 10 positions agree with TRBD1. The CDR3 loop spans 14 amino acids. CDR1 is NNHDY and CDR2 is SYVADS in the germline V gene. CDR3 bases read: TGTGCCAGCAGTGCCGGGACAGGGGTCCCA. Translated, it gives CASSAGTGVP. The whole CDR3 region reads CASSAGTGVPEVFF.

This clone was observed many times. Each gene name is a mouse one. The CDR3 goes on 4 residues after the read ends, and that part is filled in from the germline J gene. The chain joins TRBV17 to TRBJ2-2; D ambiguous. The CDR3 length is 13 residues. Germline CDR1 reads MNHDT; CDR2 reads YYDKIL. Deletions cut 5 bases from V and 1 base from J, with 5 bases between. The CDR3 loop is CASSLQNTGQLYF. The covered CDR3 bases are TGTGCTAGCAGTCTACAAAACACCGGG.

Regarding this clone: Gene names and germline refer to mouse. The chain's CDR3 is CTCSRQGAETLYF. The CDR3 bases that were read are TGCACCTGCAGTAGACAGGGCGCAGAA. The chain has TRBV1 and TRBJ2-3, with 7 nucleotides matching TRBD1. The CDR3 end is not reached by the read, which stops 4 residues before it; the germline J gene fills it in. The CDR3 contains 13 residues. The J segment lost 3 bases and the V segment lost 5 bases, leaving 2 bases of the junction unmatched. CDR1 is NSQYPW and CDR2 is LRSPGD in the germline V gene (reference sequence).

About this clone: The listed genes are named as in mouse. This CDR3 reads CAWSRTGGLNTGQLYF. Partial CDR3 DNA: TGTGCCTGGAGCCGGACTGGGGGGTTGAACACCGGG. The genes are TRBV31 and TRBJ2-2, with 11 bases fitting TRBD2. The sequence runs out 4 residues before the end of the CDR3; the remainder is reconstructed from the germline J gene. This CDR3 spans 16 amino acids. Germline V gene lookup returns CDR1 GKSSPN and CDR2 SITVG. Trimming cost V 3 bases and J 2 bases; bases outside gene matches: 5. Full variable domain (remainder filled in from reference TRBV31 and TRBJ2-2): AQTIHQWPVAEIKAVGSPLSLGCTIKGKSSPNLYWYWQATGGTLQQLFYSITVGQVESVVQLNLSASRPKDDQFILSTEKLLLSHSGFYLCAWSRTGGLNTGQLYFGEGSKLTVL.

Of note for this clone: Gene names refer to mouse genes. The missing CDR3 end, 4 residues past where the read stops, is filled in from the germline J gene. V and J are TRBV13-1 and TRBJ1-1; D might be TRBD1 (5 bases). The CDR3 loop spans 13 amino acids. CDR1 is NSHNY and CDR2 is SYGAGN in the germline V gene. V was cut by 7 bases and J by 0 bases, with 10 bases left in between. Incomplete CDR3 DNA: TGTGCCAGCCGGGGACTGCCAAACACA. This translates into CASRGLPNT. The complete CDR3 protein is CASRGLPNTEVFF.

As to this clone: The genes and germline here are from mouse. Read sequence stops 4 residues before the CDR3 end, and the germline J gene provides the missing end. V gene TRBV17 combines with J gene TRBJ2-7, with a weak D call TRBD2 (7 bases). The CDR3 is 16 amino acids. Germline-derived CDR1 and CDR2 are MNHDT and YYDKIL. V shed 0 bases and J shed 0 bases, with 12 bases lying between them. The CDR3: CASSRDVGGPSYEQYF. The DNA read from the CDR3 is TGTGCTAGCAGTAGAGATGTGGGGGGCCCCTCCTAT.

For this clone: All gene names here are mouse names. The read terminates 4 residues ahead of where the CDR3 ends, so the germline J gene completes it. This rearrangement joins TRBV17 to TRBJ2-7; D is uncertain. Germline values: CDR1 MNHDT, CDR2 YYDKIL. Trimming cost V 4 bases and J 3 bases, with 7 bases left between them. There are 12 residues in the CDR3. The CDR3 loop is CASSTQNYEQYF. Incomplete CDR3 DNA: TGTGCTAGCAGTACACAAAACTAT.

The table lists this clone with a few counts. Mouse gene names and germline throughout. The observed sequence ends 4 residues before the CDR3 terminus, with the missing tail filled in from the germline J gene. The chain carries TRBV5 and TRBJ1-1; the D gene is possibly TRBD1 (5 bases). The CDR3 totals 16 residues. Germline V CDR1 and CDR2: LGHNA, YNLKQL (reference sequence). The sequenced CDR3 bases are TGTGCCAGCAGCCAAGATACCAGGGTGGAGTTGACA. Protein sequence: CASSQDTRVELT. The full CDR3 protein is CASSQDTRVELTEVFF.

In this sample, this clone turned up a few times. Mouse gene names and germline throughout. The read finishes 4 residues shy of the CDR3 end, and the germline J gene is used to complete it. This sample also contains other DNA sequences that code for the same CDR3. The J gene is TRBJ2-1, the V gene TRBV13-3, with 10 bases matching TRBD2. V lost 5 bases, J lost 4 bases, and 0 bases stayed unmatched. The CDR3 length is 13 residues. The germline CDR1 and CDR2 sequences are NNHDY and SYVADS. CDR3 sequence reads: CASRLGGYAEQFF. The DNA read from the CDR3 is TGTGCCAGCAGACTGGGGGGGTATGCT.

This clone was observed a few times. Gene names refer to mouse genes. The CDR3 end falls 4 residues outside the read, so it is completed with the germline J gene. The chain joins TRBV17 to TRBJ1-1; 10 bases match TRBD1. CDR1 is MNHDT, CDR2 YYDKIL, per germline. CDR3 length: 15 amino acids. With 1 base clipped from V and 4 bases from J, the junction kept 3 bases outside the gene matches. The CDR3 bases that were read are TGTGCTAGCAGTAGAGCGGGGACAGGGGTCACA. Translated, it gives CASSRAGTGVT. The entire CDR3 is CASSRAGTGVTEVFF. Filled out from reference TRBV17 and TRBJ1-1, the complete variable domain reads DTTVKQNPRYKLARVGKPVNLICSQTMNHDTMYWYQKKPNQAPKLLLFYYDKILNREADTFEKFQSSRPNNSFCSLYIGSAGLEYSAMYLCASSRAGTGVTEVFFGKGTRLTVV.

To note about this clone: The genes and germline here are from mouse. The read falls 4 residues short of the CDR3 end, and the missing part is taken from the germline J gene. V gene TRBV13-1 combines with J gene TRBJ2-2, with 10 bases lining up with TRBD2. V shed 0 bases, J shed 3 bases, and the junction held 5 bases outside the gene matches. There are 17 residues in the CDR3. Germline CDR1 NSHNY, CDR2 SYGAGN. The CDR3 here is CASSDAWGGAHTGQLYF. The covered CDR3 bases are TGTGCCAGCAGTGATGCCTGGGGGGGCGCTCACACCGGG.

This clone was picked up a small number of times. Mouse names are used for the genes. From the germline J gene comes the end of the CDR3, since the read stops 3 residues before it. The chain carries TRBV13-1 and TRBJ1-6; TRBD1 aligns across 9 bases. TRBJ1-6 is placed among ORFs of uncertain function. The CDR3 spans 15 residues. Germline CDR1 reads NSHNY; CDR2 reads SYGAGN. The junction had 5 bases not matched to a gene; V was cut back by 5 bases and J by 5 bases. The CDR3 sequence is CASSSGTGNNSPLYF. The sequenced CDR3 bases are TGTGCCAGCAGCTCCGGGACAGGGAATAATTCGCCC.